These T cell receptor beta chains were read from a single sample in a study of beta chain features in type 1 diabetes. Clones were sequenced by immunoSEQ multiplex PCR, and TCRdb holds only the in-frame ones, with some missing. This table holds 25,000 to 35,000 clones, less than 65% found once. Sequences were obtained from Tregs from blood. The receptors originated from a woman in her twenties or thirties with type 1 diabetes. CDR3s include the opening cysteine and the closing phenylalanine or tryptophan. D genes are given only for firm matches. Some rows mark clone size as missing; the rest say once, few, many or name a class of expanded clone.

size: NA; D: NA; V: TRBV7-3; J: TRBJ2-2; CDR3: CASRRTVNTGELFF; DNA: TGTGCCAGCAGAAGGACAGTGAACACCGGGGAGCTGTTTTTT
size: NA; D: NA; V: TRBV30; J: TRBJ2-5; CDR3: CAWKSQGQETQYF; DNA: TGTGCCTGGAAGTCCCAGGGACAAGAGACCCAGTACTTC
size: NA; D: TRBD1; V: TRBV30; J: TRBJ2-2; CDR3: CAWKLQGFGGELFF; DNA: TGTGCCTGGAAATTACAGGGGTTTGGCGGGGAGCTGTTTTTT
size: NA; D: TRBD2; V: TRBV7-6; J: TRBJ2-1; CDR3: CASSLSSSFGTSARHEQFF; DNA: TGTGCCAGCAGCTTATCGAGTAGTTTCGGGACTAGCGCTCGTCATGAGCAGTTCTTC
size: NA; D: TRBD1; V: TRBV10-3; J: TRBJ2-1; CDR3: CATWDRGYNEQFF; DNA: TGTGCCACCTGGGACAGGGGCTACAATGAGCAGTTCTTC
size: once; D: TRBD1; V: TRBV2; J: TRBJ2-1; CDR3: CASSDRLRTGDNEQFF; DNA: TGTGCCAGCAGTGACCGATTACGGACAGGCGATAATGAGCAGTTCTTC
size: NA; D: NA; V: TRBV7-8; J: TRBJ2-7; CDR3: CASSLFSSSYEQYF; DNA: TGTGCCAGCAGCTTATTTTCTAGCTCCTACGAGCAGTACTTC
size: NA; D: TRBD1; V: TRBV11-3; J: TRBJ2-3; CDR3: CASSAHRGPSTDTQYF; DNA: TGTGCCAGCAGCGCACACAGGGGCCCAAGCACAGATACGCAGTATTTT
size: few; D: NA; V: TRBV29-1; J: TRBJ1-1; CDR3: CSVAPSEAFF; DNA: TGCAGCGTTGCCCCCTCTGAAGCTTTCTTT
size: once; D: TRBD2; V: TRBV29-1; J: TRBJ2-1; CDR3: CSVVTAGTSGSGPYNEQFF; DNA: TGCAGCGTTGTGACTGCCGGGACTAGCGGGAGTGGGCCCTACAATGAGCAGTTCTTC
size: NA; D: TRBD1; V: TRBV2; J: TRBJ2-7; CDR3: CAGTTGTASYEQYF; DNA: TGTGCCGGAACAACCGGGACAGCCTCCTACGAGCAGTACTTC
size: NA; D: NA; V: TRBV5-1; J: TRBJ2-5; CDR3: CASSPSGYQETQYF; DNA: TGCGCCAGCAGCCCGTCCGGGTACCAAGAGACCCAGTACTTC
size: NA; D: NA; V: TRBV4-1; J: TRBJ2-5; CDR3: CASSWRDPEGETQYF; DNA: TGCGCCAGCAGCTGGCGGGACCCCGAGGGTGAGACCCAGTACTTC
size: NA; D: TRBD1; V: TRBV13; J: TRBJ2-3; CDR3: CASSLAVRGRDTQYF; DNA: TGTGCCAGCAGCTTAGCGGTCAGGGGGCGAGATACGCAGTATTTT
size: NA; D: NA; V: TRBV30; J: TRBJ1-1; CDR3: CAWRTTANTEAFF; DNA: TGTGCCTGGAGGACGACAGCGAACACTGAAGCTTTCTTT
size: NA; D: NA; V: TRBV9; J: TRBJ2-1; CDR3: CASSLQRDNEQFF; DNA: TGTGCCAGCAGCTTGCAGCGTGACAATGAGCAGTTCTTC
size: NA; D: NA; V: TRBV18; J: TRBJ1-3; CDR3: CASSPTDGSGNTIYF; DNA: TGTGCCAGCTCACCGACAGATGGTTCTGGAAACACCATATATTTT
size: few; D: NA; V: TRBV19; J: TRBJ1-5; CDR3: CASIPGQFSNQPQHF; DNA: TGTGCCAGTATCCCCGGACAGTTTAGCAATCAGCCCCAGCATTTT
size: few; D: NA; V: TRBV2; J: TRBJ2-3; CDR3: CASSVGLRSVTDTQYF; DNA: TGTGCCAGCAGCGTGGGACTCCGCTCCGTCACAGATACGCAGTATTTT
size: NA; D: TRBD1; V: TRBV5-1; J: TRBJ2-7; CDR3: CASSLTGTGARYEQYF; DNA: TGCGCCAGCAGCTTGACCGGGACAGGGGCGAGGTACGAGCAGTACTTC
size: NA; D: NA; V: TRBV7-2; J: TRBJ2-7; CDR3: CASSKRSGYEQYF; DNA: TGTGCCAGCAGCAAGAGATCGGGCTACGAGCAGTACTTC
size: NA; D: TRBD2; V: TRBV11-2; J: TRBJ2-5; CDR3: CASSFRVGGGGETQYF; DNA: TGTGCCAGCAGCTTCCGAGTGGGGGGGGGAGGTGAGACCCAGTACTTC
size: few; D: TRBD1; V: TRBV6-5; J: TRBJ1-6; CDR3: CASTIRTGGSSPLHF; DNA: TGTGCCAGCACTATAAGGACAGGGGGCAGCTCACCCCTCCACTTT
size: NA; D: NA; V: TRBV7-2; J: TRBJ2-7; CDR3: CASSFQGGGLGTYEQYF; DNA: TGTGCCAGCAGCTTTCAGGGAGGGGGACTGGGAACCTACGAGCAGTACTTC
size: NA; D: NA; V: TRBV28; J: TRBJ1-2; CDR3: CASSLGSGDGYTF; DNA: TGTGCCAGCAGTTTAGGTTCGGGGGACGGCTACACCTTC
size: NA; D: TRBD1; V: TRBV6-6; J: TRBJ2-7; CDR3: CASSYWGTGTGYEQYF; DNA: TGTGCCAGCAGTTATTGGGGGACAGGGACAGGCTACGAGCAGTACTTC
size: few; D: NA; V: TRBV6-1; J: TRBJ2-3; CDR3: CASWGPYTDTQYF; DNA: TGTGCCAGCTGGGGCCCTTACACAGATACGCAGTATTTT
size: medium-sized; D: NA; V: TRBV7-9; J: TRBJ2-5; CDR3: CASSLVSGQETQYF; DNA: TGTGCCAGCAGCTTAGTTTCGGGTCAGGAGACCCAGTACTTC
size: NA; D: NA; V: TRBV19; J: TRBJ2-6; CDR3: CASRRLQVSGANVLTF; DNA: TGTGCCAGTAGGAGATTACAGGTCTCTGGGGCCAACGTCCTGACTTTC
size: NA; D: TRBD1; V: TRBV30; J: TRBJ1-1; CDR3: CAWRRGHAEAFF; DNA: TGTGCCTGGAGGAGGGGGCACGCTGAAGCTTTCTTT
size: NA; D: TRBD2; V: TRBV28; J: TRBJ2-5; CDR3: CASSLGLPGAGETQYF; DNA: TGTGCCAGCAGTTTAGGGTTGCCGGGAGCGGGGGAGACCCAGTACTTC
size: once; D: TRBD1; V: TRBV7-6; J: TRBJ1-1; CDR3: CASSSGTGGTEAFF; DNA: TGTGCCAGCAGCTCCGGGACAGGGGGCACTGAAGCTTTCTTT
size: few; D: NA; V: TRBV29-1; J: TRBJ2-1; CDR3: CSVETSKGTNEQFF; DNA: TGCAGCGTGGAAACTAGTAAGGGTACCAATGAGCAGTTCTTC
size: few; D: NA; V: TRBV5-1; J: TRBJ2-7; CDR3: CASSPEPGTRYEQYF; DNA: TGCGCCAGCAGCCCAGAGCCAGGGACAAGATACGAGCAGTACTTC
size: NA; D: NA; V: TRBV7-9; J: TRBJ1-1; CDR3: CASSDHNRDNTEAFF; DNA: TGTGCCAGCAGCGACCACAACCGGGATAACACTGAAGCTTTCTTT
size: few; D: NA; V: TRBV30; J: TRBJ1-2; CDR3: CAWSTPDPGSDYGYTF; DNA: TGTGCCTGGAGTACCCCGGACCCGGGATCGGACTATGGCTACACCTTC
size: NA; D: NA; V: TRBV18; J: TRBJ1-1; CDR3: CASSPLWGVNTEAFF; DNA: TGTGCCAGCTCACCACTATGGGGCGTAAACACTGAAGCTTTCTTT
size: few; D: NA; V: TRBV27; J: TRBJ2-3; CDR3: CASSSPRGADTQYF; DNA: TGTGCCAGCAGTTCCCCCAGGGGGGCCGATACGCAGTATTTT
size: NA; D: TRBD1; V: TRBV7-9; J: TRBJ2-3; CDR3: CASSLGQGGADTQYF; DNA: TGTGCCAGCAGCTTAGGACAGGGGGGCGCAGATACGCAGTATTTT
size: few; D: NA; V: TRBV12-5; J: TRBJ2-1; CDR3: CASGLFQGHDYNEQFF; DNA: TGTGCTAGTGGTTTGTTTCAGGGCCATGACTACAATGAGCAGTTCTTC
size: NA; D: TRBD1; V: TRBV9; J: TRBJ2-1; CDR3: CASSVFRDSERAEQFF; DNA: TGTGCCAGCAGCGTCTTCCGGGACAGCGAACGGGCTGAGCAGTTCTTC
size: NA; D: NA; V: TRBV5-4; J: TRBJ2-1; CDR3: CASSFQSRGGNEQFF; DNA: TGTGCCAGCAGCTTTCAGTCCCGTGGTGGCAATGAGCAGTTCTTC
size: once; D: NA; V: TRBV6-6; J: TRBJ2-1; CDR3: CASSYWREWNEQFF; DNA: TGTGCCAGCAGTTACTGGAGGGAGTGGAATGAGCAGTTCTTC
size: NA; D: NA; V: TRBV7-9; J: TRBJ1-1; CDR3: CASSLHQDTEAFF; DNA: TGTGCCAGCAGCTTACACCAGGACACTGAAGCTTTCTTT
size: NA; D: NA; V: TRBV19; J: TRBJ2-2; CDR3: CASSYPSYRAEFMGELFF; DNA: TGTGCCAGTAGTTACCCCTCGTACAGGGCTGAATTTATGGGGGAGCTGTTTTTT
size: few; D: TRBD1; V: TRBV4-2; J: TRBJ2-7; CDR3: CASSPTGDLREQYF; DNA: TGTGCCAGCAGCCCGACAGGGGATTTACGCGAGCAGTACTTC
size: NA; D: NA; V: TRBV6-5; J: TRBJ1-1; CDR3: CASSTLGGGTEAFF; DNA: TGTGCCAGCAGTACCCTGGGGGGGGGCACTGAAGCTTTCTTT
size: once; D: TRBD1; V: TRBV28; J: TRBJ2-7; CDR3: CASSPSTGAGYEQYF; DNA: TGTGCCAGCAGTCCATCCACAGGGGCGGGCTACGAGCAGTACTTC